The entry below gives a single TCR beta chain sequence along with its context. The germline gives CDR1 SEHNR, CDR2 FQNEAQ (reference sequence). The CDR3 sequence is 16 residues long. Between the trimmed V and J ends, which lost 0 bases and 0 bases, there was a span of 12 bases. The data belong to a study of OX40 agonist ivuxolimab in advanced cancers. Data came from immunoSEQ multiplex PCR; TCRdb stores just in-frame clones and leaves some out. The table has about 58,000 clones, about 91% seen once. Sequencing used CD4+ or CD8+ T cells sorted from blood, obtained in a trial of the OX40 agonist ivuxolimab. V gene TRBV7-9 combines with J gene TRBJ2-7; D possibly corresponds to TRBD2 (5 bases). This TCR was sampled from an adult with an advanced solid tumor such as melanoma, head and neck, liver or kidney cancer. The CDR3: CASSLARGRLSYEQYF. The CDR3 DNA is TGTGCCAGCAGCTTAGCGCGAGGGCGGCTCTCCTACGAGCAGTACTTC.